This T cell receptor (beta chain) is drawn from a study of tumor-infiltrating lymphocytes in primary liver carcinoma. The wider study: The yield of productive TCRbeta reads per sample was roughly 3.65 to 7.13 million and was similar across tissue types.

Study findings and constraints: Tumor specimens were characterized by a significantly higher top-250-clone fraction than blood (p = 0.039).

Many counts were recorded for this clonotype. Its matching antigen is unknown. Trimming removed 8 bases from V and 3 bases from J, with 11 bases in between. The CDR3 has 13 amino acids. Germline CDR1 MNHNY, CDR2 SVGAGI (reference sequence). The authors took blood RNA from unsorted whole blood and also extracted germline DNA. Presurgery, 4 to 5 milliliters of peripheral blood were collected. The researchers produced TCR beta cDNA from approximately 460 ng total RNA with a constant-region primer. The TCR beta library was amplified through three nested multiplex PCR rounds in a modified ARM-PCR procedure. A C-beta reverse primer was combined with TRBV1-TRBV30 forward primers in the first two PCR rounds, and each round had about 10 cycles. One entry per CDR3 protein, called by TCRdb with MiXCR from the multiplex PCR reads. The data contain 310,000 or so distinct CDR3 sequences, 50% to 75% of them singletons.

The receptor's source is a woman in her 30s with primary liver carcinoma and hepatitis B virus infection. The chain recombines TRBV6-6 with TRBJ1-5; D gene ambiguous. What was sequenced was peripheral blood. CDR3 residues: CASRLDSNQPQHF. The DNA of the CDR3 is TGTGCCAGCCGCTTGGATTCCAATCAGCCCCAGCATTTT.